This TCR beta chain was sequenced for a study of T cell repertoires in cytomegalovirus infection. At the level of the study: Recently identified HLA-C-restricted CMV epitopes and well-studied HLA-B-restricted CMV epitopes were used by the study. CMV infection together with matching HLA type was indicated by public TCR beta signatures. Broader study findings: HLA-C-restricted CMV clonotypes gave the most frequent clonotype in two of eight donors.

Each CDR3 protein is one row after TCRdb ran MiXCR on the reads. The sample has approximately 50,000 distinct CDR3 sequences; roughly 20% are singletons. This clonotype has only a few counts. What it binds is not known. The CDR3 contains 14 residues. The V end lost 7 bases, the J end lost 5 bases, and 17 bases lay between the germline ends. The chain recombines TRBV12-3 or TRBV12-4 with TRBJ1-1; no clear D gene. The material sequenced was CD8+ T cells from cultured PBMCs, taken from culture after CMV antigen stimulation. The sequence was collected from a human donor in good health (CMV status not recorded). Some clones in this sample may be carry-over from other donors' samples. The CDR3, as DNA: TGTGCCAGCACCTGGGCTCCCAAGACAACTGAAGCTTTCTTT. Its translation is CASTWAPKTTEAFF.